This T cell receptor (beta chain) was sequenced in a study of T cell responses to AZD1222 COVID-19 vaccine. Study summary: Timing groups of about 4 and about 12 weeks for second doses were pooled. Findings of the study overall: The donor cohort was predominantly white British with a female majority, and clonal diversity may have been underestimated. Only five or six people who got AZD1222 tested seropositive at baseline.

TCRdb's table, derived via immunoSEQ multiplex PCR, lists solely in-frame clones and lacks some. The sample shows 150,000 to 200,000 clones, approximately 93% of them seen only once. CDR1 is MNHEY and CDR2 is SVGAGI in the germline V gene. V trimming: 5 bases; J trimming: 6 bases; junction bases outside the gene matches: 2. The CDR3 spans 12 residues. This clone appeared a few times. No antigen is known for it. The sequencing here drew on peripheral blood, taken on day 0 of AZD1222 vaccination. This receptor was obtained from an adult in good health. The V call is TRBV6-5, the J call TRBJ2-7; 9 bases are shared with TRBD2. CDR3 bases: TGTGCCAGCAGTCGCGGGGGGGGCGAGCAGTACTTC. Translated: CASSRGGGEQYF.